The 21 T cell receptor beta chains given below trace back to one sample, sequenced in a study of T cell clonotyping in hematopoietic cell transplantation. Produced via immunoSEQ multiplex PCR; TCRdb's table is partial and in-frame only. The sample holds tens of thousands of clones, approximately 94% seen once. The sample comprised peripheral blood mononuclear cells. Receptors were obtained from a woman in her forties or fifties in good health. Some clones in this sample may be carry-over from other donors' samples.

The V gene is TRBV28, the J gene TRBJ2-6; D perhaps matches TRBD1 (5 bases). V lost 7 bases and J 0 bases, leaving 13 bases between the germline ends. This CDR3 spans 16 amino acids. The germline CDR1 and CDR2 sequences are MDHEN and SYDVKM. CDR3 region: CASISQGYSGANVLTF. The DNA for the CDR3 is TGTGCCAGCATCTCCCAGGGTTACTCTGGGGCCAACGTCCTGACTTTC.

This chain links TRBV4-2 with TRBJ1-1; D gene ambiguous. Germline loops: CDR1 LGHNA, CDR2 YNFKEQ. Between the trimmed V and J ends, which lost 0 bases and 5 bases, there was a span of 7 bases. The CDR3 sequence is 13 residues long. The CDR3, as DNA: TGTGCCAGCAGCCAAGATGTGGGGACTGAAGCTTTCTTT. It is translated as CASSQDVGTEAFF.

The rearrangement links TRBV4-2 to TRBJ1-2, with 10 bases identical to TRBD1. Per germline, CDR1 LGHNA and CDR2 YNFKEQ. V shed 0 bases and J 2 bases; nucleotides not matched to a gene: 9. The CDR3 consists of 18 residues. The CDR3 here is CASSQDRGQGNLNYGYTF. DNA of the CDR3: TGTGCCAGCAGCCAAGATAGGGGACAGGGGAACCTAAACTATGGCTACACCTTC.

The V call is TRBV4-2, the J call TRBJ2-7, with TRBD1 as a possible D gene (6 bases). CDR3 length equals 15 residues. CDR1 and CDR2 (germline): LGHNA, YNFKEQ. V lost 1 base to trimming and J lost 2 bases, with 12 bases between them. CDR3 protein: CASSQAAGETYEQYF. For the CDR3, the DNA is TGTGCCAGCAGCCAAGCTGCAGGGGAAACCTACGAGCAGTACTTC.

This clone has only a few counts. The V call is TRBV11-2, the J call TRBJ2-2; 9 positions agree with TRBD2. There are 16 residues in the CDR3. From germline, CDR1 is SGHAT and CDR2 FQNNGV. The V segment lost 5 bases and the J segment 7 bases; nucleotides outside the gene matches: 11. The CDR3 loop is CASSGRSGGSGGELFF. The CDR3 coding sequence is TGTGCCAGCAGCGGACGAAGCGGGGGGTCAGGCGGGGAGCTGTTTTTT.

The rearrangement uses TRBV19 and TRBJ2-5, with D tentatively TRBD1 (6 bases). The V and J ends lost 7 bases and 4 bases respectively, with 7 bases between them. Germline CDR1 reads LNHDA; CDR2 reads SQIVND (reference sequence). The CDR3 contains 11 residues. The CDR3 sequence: CASKGGETQYF. CDR3 nucleotide sequence: TGTGCCAGTAAAGGGGGAGAGACCCAGTACTTC.

The chain joins TRBV5-1 to TRBJ1-2; no firm D call. Germline loops: CDR1 SGHRS, CDR2 YFSETQ. Trimming pared 0 bases from V and 1 base from J, leaving 7 bases between. The CDR3 length is 14 residues. The CDR3 region is CASSLDVLNYGYTF. The CDR3 DNA follows: TGCGCCAGCAGCTTGGACGTCCTTAACTATGGCTACACCTTC. Supplemented by reference TRBV5-1 and TRBJ1-2, the full variable domain reads KAGVTQTPRYLIKTRGQQVTLSCSPISGHRSVSWYQQTPGQGLQFLFEYFSETQRNKGNFPGRFSGRQFSNSRSEMNVSTLELGDSALYLCASSLDVLNYGYTFGSGTRLTVV.

The rearrangement joins TRBV5-4 to TRBJ2-7; 9 bases line up with TRBD1. The germline CDR1 and CDR2 sequences are SGHNT and YYREEE (reference sequence). V lost 1 base and J lost 7; bases outside the gene matches: 12. There are 16 residues in the CDR3. CDR3 region: CASSLLPGTGFGEQYF. The CDR3 region has the DNA TGTGCCAGCAGCTTGCTGCCCGGGACAGGGTTCGGAGAGCAGTACTTC.

The rearrangement links TRBV28 to TRBJ2-6; perhaps TRBD1 as D (5 bases). The CDR3 sequence is 16 residues long. V shed 5 bases and J shed 1 base, with 12 bases lying between them. Germline loops: CDR1 MDHEN, CDR2 SYDVKM. The CDR3 spells CASSPPAGSGANVLTF. The CDR3 bases are TGTGCCAGCAGTCCTCCGGCAGGGTCTGGGGCCAACGTCCTGACTTTC.

The rearrangement links TRBV6-5 to TRBJ1-4; 7 nucleotides agree with TRBD1. Germline V gene data show CDR1 as MNHEY and CDR2 as SVGAGI. The CDR3 runs 13 residues. V dropped 5 bases and J dropped 6; count of bases not matched to a gene: 3. The CDR3 sequence: CASSTGQDEKLFF. The DNA of the CDR3 is TGTGCCAGCAGTACCGGACAGGATGAAAAACTGTTTTTT.

The chain employs TRBV11-2 and TRBJ1-2, with D tentatively TRBD1 (5 bases). The CDR3 consists of 13 residues. The V and J ends lost 2 bases and 4 bases respectively, with 8 bases between them. The germline V gene has CDR1 SGHAT and CDR2 FQNNGV. The chain's CDR3 is CASSLSGPYGYTF. The CDR3 nucleotides read TGTGCCAGCAGCTTATCAGGGCCCTATGGCTACACCTTC.

Worth noting for this clone: An end of the junction differs from the germline gene, which may be a read error. The V gene is TRBV7-6, the J gene TRBJ1-1; unclear D gene. The length of the CDR3 is 12 residues. The V gene's germline CDR1 is SGHVS and CDR2 FNYEAQ. CDR3 loop: CASSQMNTEVFF. The CDR3 coding sequence is TGTGCCAGCAGCCAAATGAACACTGAAGTTTTCTTT.

The chain has TRBV7-7 and TRBJ2-2, with unresolved D. The CDR3 has 13 residues. Germline V CDR1 and CDR2: SSHAT, FNYEAQ (reference sequence). Trimming took 4 bases from V and 7 from J, leaving 10 bases between them. The DNA for the CDR3 is TGTGCCAGCAGCTCCACTGTCGGCGGGGAGCTGTTTTTT. Residues: CASSSTVGGELFF.

This sequence joins TRBV5-1 and TRBJ2-7, with D perhaps TRBD1 (6 bases). The CDR3 length is 13 residues. Trimming left V 4 bases short and J 6 bases short, with 14 bases between. Looked up from germline, CDR1 is SGHRS and CDR2 is YFSETQ. This CDR3 is CASSIDRLGEQYF. The DNA of the CDR3 is TGCGCCAGCAGCATTGACAGGCTTGGCGAGCAGTACTTC.

The chain links TRBV6-5 to TRBJ1-5, with a tentative D call TRBD1 (5 bases). From germline, CDR1 is MNHEY and CDR2 SVGAGI. Trimming shortened V by 0 bases and J by 2 bases, and 8 bases separated the two germline ends. This CDR3 is built from 15 residues. The CDR3 DNA sequence: TGTGCCAGCAGTTACTCCAGGGCAGGCAATCAGCCCCAGCATTTT. It specifies CASSYSRAGNQPQHF.

The CDR3 coding sequence is TGTGCCAGCAGCCCCTCGAGTGGGCGGAATGAGCAGTTCTTC. Translating it yields CASSPSSGRNEQFF. The J gene is TRBJ2-1, the V gene TRBV7-2; D unresolved. CDR1 SGHTA and CDR2 FQGNSA come from the germline V gene. V was cut by 5 bases and J by 7 bases, with 15 bases left in between. This CDR3 is 14 amino acids long.

The V gene is TRBV7-2, the J gene TRBJ1-3; TRBD1 aligns across 7 bases. The CDR3 consists of 13 residues. The junction had 3 bases not matched to a gene; V was cut back by 6 bases and J by 4 bases. The germline CDR1 and CDR2 sequences are SGHTA and FQGNSA. The CDR3: CASRRTGGNTIYF. The CDR3 DNA is TGTGCCAGCAGGCGGACAGGAGGAAACACCATATATTTT.

This chain links TRBV5-3 with TRBJ1-5, with D maybe TRBD1 (5 bases). TRBV5-3 is an ORF for which the function is uncertain. CDR3 length: 14 amino acids. V dropped 7 bases and J dropped 3 bases, with 14 bases sitting between them. The CDR3 region is CARPGAGDNQPQHF. DNA for the CDR3: TGTGCCAGACCCGGGGCCGGGGACAATCAGCCCCAGCATTTT.

In this sample, this clone turned up once. The chain has TRBV7-2 and TRBJ1-1; D possibly corresponds to TRBD1 (5 bases). This CDR3 has 14 amino acids. The V gene's germline CDR1 is SGHTA and CDR2 FQGNSA. V lost 5 bases, J lost 4 bases, and 14 bases lay in between. Here the CDR3 DNA reads TGTGCCAGCAGCCAGAGGGGACGTCCCACTGAAGCTTTCTTT. It translates to CASSQRGRPTEAFF.

The rearrangement uses TRBV18 and TRBJ2-7, with TRBD2 matching over 13 bases. In germline, CDR1 is KGHSH, CDR2 LQKENI. Trimming removed 5 bases from V and 0 bases from J; junction bases left unmatched: 7. The CDR3 sequence is 17 residues long. The CDR3 DNA sequence: TGTGCCAGCTCAAGGACTAGCGGGGGCCCCAGCTCCTACGAGCAGTACTTC. Translation: CASSRTSGGPSSYEQYF.

The chain couples TRBV28 to TRBJ1-2; 7 nucleotides line up with TRBD1. CDR1 and CDR2 (germline): MDHEN, SYDVKM. V shed 4 bases and J 5 bases; nucleotides not matched to a gene: 7. The CDR3 runs to 14 residues. DNA of the CDR3: TGTGCCAGCAGTTCATACAGGGGCCAGTATGGCTACACCTTC. Its protein is CASSSYRGQYGYTF.